This T cell receptor beta chain was observed in a study of blood T cell repertoires in COVID-19. Study details: Both acute and convalescent COVID-19 samples were obtained from the United States, Italy and Spain.

The CDR3 covers 18 residues. The V gene's germline CDR1 is SGHNT and CDR2 YYREEE (reference sequence). V lost 3 bases and J lost 4; bases outside the gene matches: 7. The method was immunoSEQ multiplex PCR; TCRdb's version includes in-frame clones alone and lacks a portion of them. This sample has fewer than 200,000 clones, with 70% to 90% found just once. This clone occurred once. The chain couples TRBV5-4 to TRBJ2-2, with 15 positions matching TRBD2. The sample was peripheral blood. The sequence was collected from a man aged 55 to 70 who had recovered from COVID-19. CDR3 amino acids: CASSSGLAGGRGTGELFF. The DNA of the CDR3 is TGTGCCAGCAGCTCCGGACTAGCGGGGGGGAGAGGCACCGGGGAGCTGTTTTTT.